Many counts were recorded for the clone carrying this T cell receptor beta chain. Its antigen is currently unknown. The data were obtained in a study of identical twins. Regarding the study as a whole: Fewer insertions characterized abundant cord blood beta clonotypes, whereas memory repertoires showed none.

Template switching added a universal primer site; cDNA carried unique molecular identifiers. TCRdb reprocessed the 5' RACE reads via MiXCR and lists one record per CDR3 protein. The table records 450,000 to 650,000 distinct CDR3 sequences, approximately 10% of them present only once. Germline loops: CDR1 DFQATT, CDR2 SNEGSKA (reference sequence). The V end lost 0 bases, the J end lost 2 bases, and 14 bases lay between the germline ends. The length of the CDR3 is 15 residues. These data also featured in a second study, about yellow fever vaccine responses in identical twins. This second study notes: Reportedly, twins showed a vaccine T cell response that looked partly convergent and partly personalized.

This sequence joins TRBV20-1 and TRBJ2-7; D is possibly TRBD2 (5 bases). This clonotype was sampled from a woman aged 18-29 years in good health. The sample taken for sequencing was PBMCs. This CDR3 is CSARDTRTVPYEQYF. CDR3 nucleotide sequence: TGCAGTGCTAGAGATACTAGGACGGTACCCTACGAGCAGTACTTC.